The following is a TCR beta chain sequence with its context. Its antigen remains unknown. Several immunoSEQ 96-well plates shared each subset's DNA, each plate a replicate. Repertoires were generated with immunoSEQ multiplex PCR, while TCRdb's copy carries only in-frame clones and drops some. The repertoire holds hundreds of thousands of clones, with about four fifths as singletons. The sample comes from a study of shared clonotypes between healthy human individuals. Regarding the study as a whole: Expectations were that clonotype sharing among donors would be affected by sequencing depth.

Recent vaccinations or acute infections were absent in the healthy HIV-negative adult donors. The donors were all Caucasian adults (living in Nashville, Tennessee). This TCR was recovered from a woman in her thirties or forties in good health. Some clones in this sample may be carry-over from other donors' samples. Material: PBMCs.

CDR3 sequence (DNA): TGTGCCTGGAGTACAGGCTTGAACACTGAAGCTTTCTTT. It translates to CAWSTGLNTEAFF. The J gene is TRBJ1-1, the V gene TRBV30, with a weak D call TRBD1 (5 bases). V was shortened by 2 bases and J by 0 bases, with 7 bases between the two germline ends. Germline V gene sequence: CDR1 GTSNPN, CDR2 SVGIG (reference sequence). This CDR3 is built from 13 residues.